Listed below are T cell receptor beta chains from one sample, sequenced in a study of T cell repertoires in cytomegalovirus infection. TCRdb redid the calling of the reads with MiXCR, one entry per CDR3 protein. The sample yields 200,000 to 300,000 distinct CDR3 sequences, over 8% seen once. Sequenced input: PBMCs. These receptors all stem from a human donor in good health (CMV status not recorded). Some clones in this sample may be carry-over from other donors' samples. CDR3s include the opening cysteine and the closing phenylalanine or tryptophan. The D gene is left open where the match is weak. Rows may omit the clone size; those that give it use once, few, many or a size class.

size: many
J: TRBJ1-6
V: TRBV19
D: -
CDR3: CASSPQVNSPLHF
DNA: TGTGCCAGTAGTCCGCAAGTGAATTCACCCCTCCACTTT

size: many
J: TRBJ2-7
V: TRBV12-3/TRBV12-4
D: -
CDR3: CASSLESWEQYF
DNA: TGTGCCAGCAGTTTAGAGTCTTGGGAGCAGTACTTC

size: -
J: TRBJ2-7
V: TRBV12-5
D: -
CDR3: CASGLVNEQYF
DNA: TGTGCTAGTGGTTTGGTCAACGAGCAGTACTTC

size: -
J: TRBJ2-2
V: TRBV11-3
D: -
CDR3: CASSLDLGPNTGELFF
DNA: TGTGCCAGCAGCTTAGATCTGGGACCCAACACCGGGGAGCTGTTTTTT

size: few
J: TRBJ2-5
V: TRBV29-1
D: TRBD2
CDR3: CSTRTSGRALSATQYF
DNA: TGCAGCACCCGGACTAGCGGGAGGGCCTTGTCAGCGACCCAGTACTTC

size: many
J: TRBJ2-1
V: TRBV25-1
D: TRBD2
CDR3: CASSESAGAGNEQFF
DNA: TGTGCCAGCAGTGAATCAGCGGGGGCCGGGAATGAGCAGTTCTTC

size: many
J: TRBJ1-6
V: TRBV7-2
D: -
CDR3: CASTYGGRVNSPLHF
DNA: TGTGCCAGCACCTACGGTGGCAGGGTGAATTCACCCCTCCACTTT

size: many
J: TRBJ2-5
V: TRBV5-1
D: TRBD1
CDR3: CASSRGQGDRRTQYF
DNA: TGCGCCAGCAGCCGGGGACAGGGGGATCGTAGGACCCAGTACTTC

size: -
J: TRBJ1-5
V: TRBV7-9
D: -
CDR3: CASSLTGVINQPQHF
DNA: TGTGCCAGCAGCTTAACGGGGGTGATAAATCAGCCCCAGCATTTT

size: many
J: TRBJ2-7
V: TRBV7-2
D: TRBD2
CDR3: CASSLVGGRPGEQYF
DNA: TGTGCCAGCAGCTTAGTTGGCGGGAGGCCTGGCGAGCAGTACTTC

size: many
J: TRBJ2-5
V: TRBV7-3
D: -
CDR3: CASSLSSSAWETQYF
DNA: TGTGCCAGCAGCTTAAGTTCCTCGGCGTGGGAGACCCAGTACTTC